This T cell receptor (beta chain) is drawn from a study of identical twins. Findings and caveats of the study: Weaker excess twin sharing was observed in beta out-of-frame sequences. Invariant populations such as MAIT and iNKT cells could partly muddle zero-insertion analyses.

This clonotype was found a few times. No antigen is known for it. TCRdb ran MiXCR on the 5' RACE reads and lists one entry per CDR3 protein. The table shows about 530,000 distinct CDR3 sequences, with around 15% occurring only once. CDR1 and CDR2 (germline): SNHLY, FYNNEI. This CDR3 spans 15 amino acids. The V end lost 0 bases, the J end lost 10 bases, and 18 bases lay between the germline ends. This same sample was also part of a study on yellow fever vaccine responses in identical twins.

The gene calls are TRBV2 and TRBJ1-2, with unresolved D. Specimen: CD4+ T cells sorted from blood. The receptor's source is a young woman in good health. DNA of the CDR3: TGTGCCAGCAGTGAAGCTGGGCCGACCTCTATTCCCTACACCTTC. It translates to CASSEAGPTSIPYTF.